Below, 22 T cell receptor beta chains from the same sample are listed, as sequenced in a study of blood T cells in healthy people across ages. Alongside a J-beta primer mix, a sample-barcoded 5' primer served in a second PCR lasting about 7 to 11 cycles. TCRdb called the 5' RACE reads again in MiXCR, with one record for every CDR3 protein. The table includes roughly 1.4 million distinct CDR3 sequences, around 55% detected once. Sequencing input: blood. The receptors shown here come from a man younger than 35 in good health.

The gene calls are TRBV29-1 and TRBJ2-1, with a weak D call TRBD1 (5 bases). Per the germline V gene, CDR1 is SQVTM and CDR2 is ANQGSEA. Between the trimmed V and J ends, which lost 5 bases and 15 bases, there was a span of 17 bases. The CDR3 loop spans 11 amino acids. CDR3 protein: CSVRIRQIVFF. Here the CDR3 DNA reads TGCAGCGTTAGGATAAGACAGATCGTGTTCTTC.

V and J are TRBV3-1 and TRBJ2-3, with 10 bases that match TRBD2. The J segment lost 6 bases and the V segment lost 1 base, leaving 7 bases of the junction unmatched. CDR1 is LGHDT and CDR2 is YNNKEL in the germline V gene (reference sequence). The CDR3 runs 16 residues. The CDR3 sequence is CASSQAPLAGWDTQYF. CDR3 in DNA: TGTGCCAGCAGCCAAGCCCCACTAGCGGGGTGGGATACGCAGTATTTT.

This rearrangement joins TRBV24-1 to TRBJ2-3; perhaps TRBD2 as D (5 bases). This CDR3 comprises 16 residues. Germline values: CDR1 KGHDR, CDR2 SFDVKD. V gave up 1 base and J gave up 0 bases, with 10 bases separating them. This CDR3 reads CATSDLEGYSTDTQYF. The DNA for the CDR3 is TGTGCCACCAGTGATTTAGAGGGTTATAGCACAGATACGCAGTATTTT.

This clonotype was picked up many times. DNA for the CDR3: TGCGCCAGCAGCCAAGTCTCAGATACGCAGTATTTT. The encoded protein is CASSQVSDTQYF. The V gene is TRBV4-1, the J gene TRBJ2-3; D unclear. The CDR3 spans 12 residues. Trimming took 1 base from V and 4 from J, leaving 3 bases between them. Germline values: CDR1 MGHRA, CDR2 YSYEKL.

CDR3 DNA: TGTGCTAGTGGTTTAGGGACACTGGGGAACACTGAAGCTTTCTTT. It yields the protein CASGLGTLGNTEAFF. The chain is built from TRBV12-5 and TRBJ1-1; TRBD1 might be the D (6 bases). V lost 3 bases and J lost 1, with 12 bases in between. CDR3 length: 15 residues. The germline V gene encodes CDR1 LGHNT and CDR2 FRNRAP. The full variable domain, with the rest looked up from reference TRBV12-5 and TRBJ1-1, is DARVTQTPRHKVTEMGQEVTMRCQPILGHNTVFWYRQTMMQGLELLAYFRNRAPLDDSGMPKDRFSAEMPDATLATLKIQPSEPRDSAVYFCASGLGTLGNTEAFFGQGTRLTVV.

The chain is built from TRBV20-1 and TRBJ1-5; D perhaps matches TRBD1 (6 bases). Germline lookup yields CDR1 DFQATT and CDR2 SNEGSKA (reference sequence). The CDR3 is made up of 14 amino acids. V was cut by 5 bases and J by 6 bases, with 17 bases left in between. CDR3 bases: TGCAGTGCTTGTCGAACAGGGTTAAGTCAGCCCCAGCATTTT. Protein: CSACRTGLSQPQHF.

The rearrangement uses TRBV7-9 and TRBJ2-5; possibly TRBD1 for D (6 bases). The V and J ends lost 5 bases and 2 bases respectively, with 18 bases between them. The CDR3 sequence is 16 residues long. CDR1 is SEHNR, CDR2 FQNEAQ, per germline (reference sequence). CDR3 coding DNA: TGTGCCAGCAGCCCACAAACCCCTGACAGGCAAGAGACCCAGTACTTC. It encodes CASSPQTPDRQETQYF.

The table lists this clonotype with a few counts. The rearrangement links TRBV4-3 to TRBJ1-2; 9 nucleotides line up with TRBD1. With 1 base clipped from V and 3 bases from J, the junction kept 6 bases outside the gene matches. Germline loops: CDR1 LGHNA, CDR2 YSLEER. The CDR3 totals 16 residues. The DNA for the CDR3 is TGCGCCAGCAGCCAAGTCCCGGGACAGGGAGACTATGGCTACACCTTC. It codes for CASSQVPGQGDYGYTF.

On this clonotype: Given the absence of the conserved phenylalanine or tryptophan at the CDR3 end, a read error is likely. The chain joins TRBV5-1 to TRBJ2-7, with TRBD2 matching 8 bases. The CDR3 is made up of 15 amino acids. Per the germline V gene, CDR1 is SGHRS and CDR2 is YFSETQ. Germline trimming cut 5 bases from V and 0 bases from J; bases unmatched to any gene: 7. The CDR3 DNA sequence: TGCGCCAGCAGTGAGATTAGCGGGGACTCCTACGAGCAGTACATC. This encodes CASSEISGDSYEQYI.

This chain connects TRBV5-1 to TRBJ2-5, with TRBD2 matching over 12 bases. V dropped 0 bases and J dropped 6; count of bases not matched to a gene: 6. Germline-derived CDR1 and CDR2 are SGHRS and YFSETQ. The CDR3 has 16 amino acids. The CDR3 nucleotides are TGCGCCAGCAGCTTGGCATCTAGCGGGGGGGGACAGACCCAGTACTTC. Its protein is CASSLASSGGGQTQYF.

The rearrangement links TRBV29-1 to TRBJ2-7; possible D gene TRBD1, 7 bases. V lost 5 bases to trimming and J lost 5 bases, with 22 bases between them. The CDR3 covers 15 residues. CDR1 is SQVTM and CDR2 is ANQGSEA in the germline V gene. The CDR3 here is CSVTHTGEANNEQYF. The CDR3 bases are TGCAGCGTTACTCATACAGGGGAGGCTAACAACGAGCAGTACTTC.

This clonotype has a single count. The chain employs TRBV5-6 and TRBJ2-7; 9 bases fit TRBD2. The CDR3 runs to 15 residues. In germline, CDR1 is SGHDT, CDR2 YYEEEE. V gave up 4 bases and J gave up 2 bases; unmatched junction bases: 7. The CDR3 loop reads CASSHSGRPTYEQYF. In DNA form, the CDR3 reads TGTGCCAGCAGCCACAGCGGGAGGCCCACCTACGAGCAGTACTTC.

This chain connects TRBV12-3 or TRBV12-4 to TRBJ1-4; 7 nucleotides line up with TRBD1. The trim removed 3 bases at V and 5 bases at J, leaving 6 bases unmatched. The CDR3 extends over 15 amino acids. The CDR3 is CASSFSWGQNEKLFF. For the CDR3, the DNA is TGTGCCAGCAGTTTTTCGTGGGGACAGAATGAAAAACTGTTTTTT.

The chain couples TRBV7-2 to TRBJ2-3; 14 nucleotides align to TRBD2. CDR3 length equals 16 residues. The trim removed 5 bases at V and 4 bases at J, leaving 5 bases unmatched. The germline CDR1 and CDR2 sequences are SGHTA and FQGNSA. CDR3 bases: TGTGCCAGCAGCCGGGGACTAGCGGGAGAGTCAGATACGCAGTATTTT. It is translated as CASSRGLAGESDTQYF.

The V and J genes are TRBV10-1 and TRBJ2-3; 12 bases are shared with TRBD2. Per the germline V gene, CDR1 is WNHNN and CDR2 is SYGVQD (reference sequence). There are 16 residues in the CDR3. The V gene end was trimmed by 6 bases and the J gene end by 2 bases; junction bases not matched to a gene: 6. CDR3 sequence: CASRAGLAGLTDTQYF. The DNA for the CDR3 is TGCGCCAGCAGGGCCGGACTAGCGGGGCTCACAGATACGCAGTATTTT.

The gene calls are TRBV2 and TRBJ1-6; D gene ambiguous. Trimming removed 8 bases at V and 9 bases at J, with 17 bases between. The CDR3 has 14 amino acids. Germline V CDR1 and CDR2: SNHLY, FYNNEI. The CDR3 DNA is TGTGCCAGCGCTAAAGAGGGTCGCGGTTCACCCCTCCACTTT. Translating gives CASAKEGRGSPLHF. The full variable domain, rest sourced from reference TRBV2 and TRBJ1-6, is EPEVTQTPSHQVTQMGQEVILRCVPISNHLYFYWYRQILGQKVEFLVSFYNNEISEKSEIFDDQFSVERPDGSNFTLKIRSTKLEDSAMYFCASAKEGRGSPLHFGNGTRLTVT.

The J gene is TRBJ2-2, the V gene TRBV29-1; weak D call: TRBD1 (5 bases). V lost 3 bases, J lost 6 bases, and 11 bases lay in between. CDR3 length equals 13 residues. The germline gives CDR1 SQVTM, CDR2 ANQGSEA. This CDR3 reads CSVDFRAPGELFF. Here the CDR3 DNA reads TGCAGCGTTGATTTCAGGGCCCCCGGGGAGCTGTTTTTT.

The chain joins TRBV7-9 to TRBJ2-7, with no clear D. With 4 bases removed from V and 4 bases from J, the gap between germline ends came to 11 bases. From germline, CDR1 is SEHNR and CDR2 FQNEAQ (reference sequence). The CDR3 sequence is 13 residues long. CDR3 nucleotides: TGTGCCAGCAGCTACGAGGACGGGTACGAGCAGTACTTC. Encoded protein: CASSYEDGYEQYF.

This chain connects TRBV4-1 to TRBJ2-6, with D possibly matching TRBD2 (5 bases). V lost 3 bases, J lost 4 bases, and 10 bases lay in between. This CDR3 has 15 residues. Germline CDR1 MGHRA, CDR2 YSYEKL. The CDR3 region is CASSHYGEGANVLTF. The CDR3, as DNA: TGCGCCAGCAGCCATTATGGGGAGGGGGCCAACGTCCTGACTTTC.

This sequence joins TRBV20-1 and TRBJ2-7; 9 bases align to TRBD2. CDR1 and CDR2 from the germline V gene are DFQATT and SNEGSKA (reference sequence). The CDR3 has 12 residues. Trimming took 6 bases from V and 6 from J; bases not matched to a gene: 6. The CDR3 here is CSAIWTSAEQYF. CDR3 bases: TGCAGTGCCATCTGGACTAGCGCCGAGCAGTACTTC.

This clonotype turned up a few times. The CDR3 is CSDRTGDNNEQFF. As DNA, the CDR3 is TGCAGCGACCGGACAGGGGATAACAATGAGCAGTTCTTC. The chain couples TRBV29-1 to TRBJ2-1; TRBD1 matches 9 bases. CDR1 is SQVTM and CDR2 is ANQGSEA in the germline V gene. The junction had 6 bases not matched to a gene; V was cut back by 7 bases and J by 5 bases. This CDR3 spans 13 amino acids.

The CDR3 DNA follows: TGTGCCAGCAGCCCACTCATAGCGGGAGGGGGCCAAGAGACCCAGTACTTC. It translates to CASSPLIAGGGQETQYF. The chain is built from TRBV27 and TRBJ2-5; 11 nucleotides match TRBD2. This CDR3 is 17 amino acids long. Germline CDR1 MNHEY, CDR2 SMNVEV (reference sequence). The J segment lost 1 base and the V segment lost 6 bases, leaving 10 bases of the junction unmatched.